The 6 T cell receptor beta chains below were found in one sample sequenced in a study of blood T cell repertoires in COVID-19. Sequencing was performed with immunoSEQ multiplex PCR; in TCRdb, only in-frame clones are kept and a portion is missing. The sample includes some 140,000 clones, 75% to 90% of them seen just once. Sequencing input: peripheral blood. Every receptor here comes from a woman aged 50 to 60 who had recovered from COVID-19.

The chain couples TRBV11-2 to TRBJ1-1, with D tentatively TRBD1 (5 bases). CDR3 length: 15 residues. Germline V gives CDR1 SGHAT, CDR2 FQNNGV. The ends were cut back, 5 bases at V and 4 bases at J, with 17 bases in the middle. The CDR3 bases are TGTGCCAGCAGCCCTCAGGGATGGTGGGGCACTGAAGCTTTCTTT. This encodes CASSPQGWWGTEAFF.

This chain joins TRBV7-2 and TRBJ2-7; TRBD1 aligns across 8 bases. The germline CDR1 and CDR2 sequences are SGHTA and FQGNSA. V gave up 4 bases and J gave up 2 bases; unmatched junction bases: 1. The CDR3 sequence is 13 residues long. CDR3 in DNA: TGTGCCAGCAGCTCACAGGGGGCCTACGAGCAGTACTTC. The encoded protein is CASSSQGAYEQYF.

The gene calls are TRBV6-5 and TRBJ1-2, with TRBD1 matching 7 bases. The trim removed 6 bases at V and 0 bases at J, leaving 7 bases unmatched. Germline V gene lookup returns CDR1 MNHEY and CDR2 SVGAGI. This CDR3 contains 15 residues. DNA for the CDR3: TGTGCCAGCAGGCCTACAGGGGTAGCTAACTATGGCTACACCTTC. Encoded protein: CASRPTGVANYGYTF.

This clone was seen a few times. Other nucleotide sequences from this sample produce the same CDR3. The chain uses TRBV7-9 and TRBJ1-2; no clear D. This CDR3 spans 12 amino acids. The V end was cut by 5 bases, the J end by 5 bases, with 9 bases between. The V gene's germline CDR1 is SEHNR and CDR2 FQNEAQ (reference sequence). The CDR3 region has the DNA TGTGCCAGCAGCCTAAGGGAGTATGGCTACACCTTC. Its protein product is CASSLREYGYTF.

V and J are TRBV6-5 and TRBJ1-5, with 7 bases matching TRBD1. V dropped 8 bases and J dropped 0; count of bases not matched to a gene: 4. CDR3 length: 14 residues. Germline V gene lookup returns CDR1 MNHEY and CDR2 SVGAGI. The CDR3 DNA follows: TGTGCCAGCGTGGGACAGATTAGCAATCAGCCCCAGCATTTT. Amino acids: CASVGQISNQPQHF.

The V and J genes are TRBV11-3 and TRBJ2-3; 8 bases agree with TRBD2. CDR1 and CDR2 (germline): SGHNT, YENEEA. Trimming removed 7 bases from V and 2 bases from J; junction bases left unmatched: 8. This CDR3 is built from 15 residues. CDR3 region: CASTQAGEVTDTQYF. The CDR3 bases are TGTGCCAGCACCCAAGCGGGAGAGGTCACAGATACGCAGTATTTT.